This is a list of T cell receptor beta chains from one sample in a study of breast tumors, draining lymph nodes, adjacent tissues. TCRdb redid the calling of the multiplex PCR reads with MiXCR, one entry per CDR3 protein. The sample includes about 140,000 distinct CDR3 sequences, 30% to 35% of them seen just once. Material for sequencing was axillary lymph node tissue. The receptors originated from a female donor with breast cancer. Some clones in this sample may be carry-over from other donors' samples. Both conserved end residues are part of each CDR3. The D gene is left open where the match is weak. Clone sizes are given selectively: once, few, many, or a class where the clone is expanded.

D gene	V gene	CDR3 length	clone size	J gene	CDR3 protein	CDR3 DNA
-	TRBV7-2	21	few	TRBJ1-1	CASSLNLWRNRGPKKNPEAFF	TGTGCCAGCAGCTTAAATTTATGGCGGAATCGAGGGCCCAAGAAGAACCCTGAAGCTTTCTTT
-	TRBV6-2/TRBV6-3	14	many	TRBJ2-3	CASTLSYSTDTQYF	TGTGCCAGCACCCTAAGCTATAGCACAGATACGCAGTATTTT
TRBD2	TRBV9	19	-	TRBJ2-5	CASSPSYSTGGGAGETQYF	TGTGCCAGCAGCCCCAGTTACTCGACGGGCGGGGGGGCCGGAGAGACCCAGTACTTC
TRBD1	TRBV29-1	13	-	TRBJ2-1	CSSDRGTYNEQFF	TGCAGTTCCGACAGGGGTACCTACAATGAGCAGTTCTTC
TRBD2	TRBV7-9	13	-	TRBJ2-3	CAQGGSSYNEQYF	TGTGCCCAGGGAGGGAGCTCCTACAATGAGCAGTATTTT
-	TRBV29-1	13	-	TRBJ2-3	CSLTNGRTDTQYF	TGCAGTCTTACAAACGGTCGGACAGATACGCAGTATTTT
TRBD2	TRBV15	12	-	TRBJ2-1	CATSHSGGRWFF	TGTGCCACCAGCCATAGCGGGGGGAGGTGGTTCTTC
-	TRBV10-2	12	many	TRBJ1-2	CASWDFSYGYTF	TGCGCCAGCTGGGACTTCTCCTATGGCTACACCTTC
-	TRBV14	15	-	TRBJ1-1	CASSQSSFLVTEAFF	TGTGCCAGCAGCCAAAGTTCCTTTTTAGTCACTGAAGCTTTCTTT
-	TRBV7-6	14	-	TRBJ2-5	CASSASPGGETQYF	TGTGCCAGCAGTGCTAGCCCTGGGGGAGAGACCCAGTACTTC
-	TRBV18	16	many	TRBJ1-6	CASSPTSRGYNSPLHF	TGTGCCAGCTCACCAACAAGCCGGGGGTATAATTCACCCCTCCACTTT
-	TRBV19	15	many	TRBJ2-2	CASRRQGINTGELFF	TGTGCCAGTAGGCGGCAGGGGATCAACACCGGGGAGCTGTTTTTT
-	TRBV10-3	14	-	TRBJ1-2	CAISESGRSYGYTF	TGTGCCATCAGTGAGTCGGGCAGGTCATATGGCTACACCTTC
-	TRBV12-3/TRBV12-4	17	many	TRBJ2-1	CASLDISAGTSYNEQFF	TGTGCCAGCTTGGATATATCAGCAGGGACATCCTACAATGAGCAGTTCTTC
-	TRBV4-2	13	-	TRBJ1-6	CASSQDPGSPLHF	TGTGCCAGCAGCCAAGATCCCGGTTCACCCCTCCACTTT
-	TRBV20-1	14	many	TRBJ2-7	CSAEGTLPPYEQYF	TGCAGTGCTGAAGGGACTCTACCTCCCTACGAGCAGTACTTC
-	TRBV6-6	14	-	TRBJ1-1	CASSYFGAGTEAFF	TGTGCCAGCAGTTACTTTGGGGCGGGAACTGAAGCTTTCTTT
-	TRBV9	17	-	TRBJ2-1	CASSVGRTGSSYNEQFF	TGTGCCAGCAGCGTTGGGCGGACCGGGAGCTCCTACAATGAGCAGTTCTTC
-	TRBV5-1	13	once	TRBJ2-2	CASSLVYTRDLFF	TGCGCCAGCAGCTTGGTGTACACCAGGGACCTGTTTTTT
-	TRBV20-1	15	many	TRBJ1-3	CSATSTGLSGNTIYF	TGCAGTGCTACCTCTACAGGACTCTCTGGAAACACCATATATTTT
-	TRBV7-9	15	many	TRBJ2-3	CASSPTSPSTDTQYF	TGTGCCAGCAGCCCTACAAGCCCTAGCACAGATACGCAGTATTTT
-	TRBV20-1	12	many	TRBJ2-4	CSTRGVGDIQYF	TGCAGTACAAGGGGGGTGGGAGACATTCAGTACTTC
-	TRBV25-1	15	many	TRBJ2-1	CASSESLGSSNEQFF	TGTGCCAGCAGTGAATCTTTGGGTAGTTCCAATGAGCAGTTCTTC
TRBD2	TRBV19	16	many	TRBJ2-1	CASSTPGLADYNEQFF	TGTGCCAGTAGTACCCCAGGACTAGCGGATTACAATGAGCAGTTCTTC
TRBD1	TRBV6-1	15	many	TRBJ2-3	CASSAGGPSTDTQYF	TGTGCCAGCAGCGCAGGGGGCCCTAGCACAGATACGCAGTATTTT
-	TRBV19	13	many	TRBJ1-4	CASSGRFNEKLFF	TGTGCCAGTAGCGGCCGGTTCAATGAAAAACTGTTTTTT
TRBD1	TRBV30	13	many	TRBJ1-4	CAWNRQGGEKLFF	TGTGCCTGGAATCGACAGGGGGGTGAAAAACTGTTTTTT
TRBD1	TRBV7-2	15	many	TRBJ2-5	CASSLLQGAGETQYF	TGTGCCAGCAGCTTACTACAGGGGGCCGGGGAGACCCAGTACTTC